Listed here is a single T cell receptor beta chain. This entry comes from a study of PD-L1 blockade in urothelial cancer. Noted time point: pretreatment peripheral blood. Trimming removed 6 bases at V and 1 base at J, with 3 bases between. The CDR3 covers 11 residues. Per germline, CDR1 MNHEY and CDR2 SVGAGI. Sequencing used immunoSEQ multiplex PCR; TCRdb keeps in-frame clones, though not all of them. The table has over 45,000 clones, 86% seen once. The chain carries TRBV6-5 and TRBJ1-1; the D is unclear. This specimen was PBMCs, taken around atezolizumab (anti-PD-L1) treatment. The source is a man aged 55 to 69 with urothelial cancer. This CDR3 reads CASRRNTEAFF. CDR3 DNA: TGTGCCAGCAGGAGGAACACTGAAGCTTTCTTT.